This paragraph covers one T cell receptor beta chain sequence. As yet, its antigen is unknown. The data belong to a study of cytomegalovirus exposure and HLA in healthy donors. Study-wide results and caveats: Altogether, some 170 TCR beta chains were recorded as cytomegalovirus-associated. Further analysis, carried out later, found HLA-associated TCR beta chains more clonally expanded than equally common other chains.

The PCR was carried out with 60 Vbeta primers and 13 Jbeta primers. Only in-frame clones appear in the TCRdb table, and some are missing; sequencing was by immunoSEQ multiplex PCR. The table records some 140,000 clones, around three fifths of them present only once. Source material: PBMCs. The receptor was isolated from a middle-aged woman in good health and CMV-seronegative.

This CDR3 reads CAIGTGSGVYNEQFF. CDR3 DNA sequence: TGTGCCATCGGGACCGGTAGCGGGGTGTACAATGAGCAGTTCTTC. The V and J genes are TRBV10-3 and TRBJ2-1; 8 positions match TRBD2. Germline V gene data show CDR1 as ENHRY and CDR2 as SYGVKD. V shed 8 bases, J shed 4 bases, and the junction held 10 bases outside the gene matches. CDR3 length: 15 residues.